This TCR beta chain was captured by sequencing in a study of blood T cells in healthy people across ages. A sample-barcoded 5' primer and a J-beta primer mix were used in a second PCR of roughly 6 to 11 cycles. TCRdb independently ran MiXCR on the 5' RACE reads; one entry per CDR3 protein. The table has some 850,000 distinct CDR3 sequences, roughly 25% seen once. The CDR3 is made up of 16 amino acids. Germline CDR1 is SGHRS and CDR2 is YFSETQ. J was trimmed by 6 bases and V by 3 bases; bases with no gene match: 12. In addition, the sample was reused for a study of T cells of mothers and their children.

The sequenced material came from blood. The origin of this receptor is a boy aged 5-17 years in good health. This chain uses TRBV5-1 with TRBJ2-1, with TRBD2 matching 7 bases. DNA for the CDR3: TGCGCCAGCAGCTGGGGAGGGGCAAAACGGGGCAATGAGCAGTTCTTC. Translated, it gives CASSWGGAKRGNEQFF.